This TCR beta chain was recovered during a study of patients and donors after allogeneic stem cell transplantation. The CDR3 runs 14 residues. The germline V gene has CDR1 DFQATT and CDR2 SNEGSKA (reference sequence). Deletions cut 3 bases from V and 0 bases from J, with 9 bases between. TCRdb called the RT-PCR reads again in MiXCR, with one record for every CDR3 protein. The sample yields about 150,000 distinct CDR3 sequences, approximately 24% seen once. This clonotype was counted at least ten times. Sequences were obtained from blood, either unsorted or a sorted T cell fraction (not recorded which). The chain uses TRBV20-1 and TRBJ1-3; unclear D gene. This TCR derives from a human donor who was either an allogeneic HSCT recipient or a stem cell or donor lymphocyte infusion donor (not recorded which). It is not recorded whose cells these are; they may come from a transplant donor. Here the CDR3 DNA reads TGCAGTGCTAGTGAAGGTTACTCTGGAAACACCATATATTTT. Encoded protein: CSASEGYSGNTIYF.